These 23 T cell receptor beta chains were all obtained from the same sample, sequenced in a study of control samples from healthy donors and cancer patients. The table came from immunoSEQ multiplex PCR; TCRdb's copy has only in-frame clones and leaves some out. Of about 51,000 clones in the sample, around nine tenths were seen once. The sequenced sample consisted of PBMCs. The source of these receptors is a man aged 50 to 59 with head and neck cancer.

Regarding this clone: The same CDR3 can be traced to other DNA sequences in this sample. V and J are TRBV11-2 and TRBJ2-7; no clear D gene. V was pared by 2 bases and J by 5 bases, with 13 bases between. This CDR3 is 14 amino acids long. Germline V lookup: CDR1 SGHAT, CDR2 FQNNGV. This chain's CDR3 is CASSLLGRLHEQYF. The CDR3, as DNA: TGTGCCAGCAGCTTATTAGGCAGACTTCACGAGCAGTACTTC.

The J gene is TRBJ2-5, the V gene TRBV5-1; D remains ambiguous. The CDR3 spans 14 residues. Germline V gene sequence: CDR1 SGHRS, CDR2 YFSETQ. V was trimmed by 0 bases and J by 5 bases, leaving 11 bases between them. CDR3 sequence (DNA): TGCGCCAGCAGCTTGGAGAGGCTCGACGAGACCCAGTACTTC. This gives the protein CASSLERLDETQYF.

This clone was seen a handful of times. The chain employs TRBV27 and TRBJ1-6, with 7 bases lining up with TRBD1. Germline V gives CDR1 MNHEY, CDR2 SMNVEV (reference sequence). The CDR3 sequence is 13 residues long. The V gene end was trimmed by 7 bases and the J gene end by 8 bases; junction bases not matched to a gene: 5. The CDR3 spells CASTWDRHSPLHF. Here the CDR3 DNA reads TGTGCCAGCACATGGGACAGACATTCACCCCTCCACTTT.

This chain uses TRBV11-2 with TRBJ2-1, with a possible D match to TRBD2 (5 bases). With 5 bases removed from V and 4 bases from J, the gap between germline ends came to 9 bases. The CDR3 extends over 13 amino acids. The V gene's germline CDR1 is SGHAT and CDR2 FQNNGV. The CDR3 coding sequence is TGTGCCAGCAGCGACTACTTTTACAATGAGCAGTTCTTC. Its translation is CASSDYFYNEQFF.

V gene TRBV29-1 combines with J gene TRBJ1-4; D not certain. The germline V gene encodes CDR1 SQVTM and CDR2 ANQGSEA. The CDR3 contains 13 residues. With 6 bases removed from V and 4 bases from J, the gap between germline ends came to 12 bases. CDR3 amino acids: CSVARGYNEKLFF. In DNA form, the CDR3 reads TGCAGCGTCGCACGAGGATATAATGAAAAACTGTTTTTT.

V is TRBV2 and J is TRBJ2-1; D gene uncertain. CDR3 length: 10 amino acids. V was clipped by 8 bases and J by 10 bases, with 9 bases between them. Germline V gene data show CDR1 as SNHLY and CDR2 as FYNNEI. The DNA for the CDR3 is TGTGCCAGCTCTGGGGTGGAGCAGTTCTTC. Its protein is CASSGVEQFF.

This clone was seen a few times. The chain uses TRBV2 and TRBJ2-3; D is ambiguous. The CDR3 runs 12 residues. Trimming left V 6 bases short and J 9 bases short, with 13 bases between. CDR1 is SNHLY, CDR2 FYNNEI, per germline. The CDR3 here is CASSVRRGTQYF. CDR3 bases: TGTGCCAGCAGCGTACGTAGAGGCACGCAGTATTTT.

V gene TRBV27 combines with J gene TRBJ2-1; TRBD1 might be the D (6 bases). The V end lost 7 bases, the J end lost 4 bases, and 20 bases lay between the germline ends. The CDR3 is 16 residues long. Germline V CDR1 and CDR2: MNHEY, SMNVEV (reference sequence). The CDR3 DNA sequence: TGTGCCAGCACCGGTGATAGGCAGGGGCCTTACAATGAGCAGTTCTTC. Translated, it gives CASTGDRQGPYNEQFF.

This clone was recorded once. The chain recombines TRBV19 with TRBJ2-7; 7 bases map to TRBD1. With V trimmed by 6 bases and J by 7 bases, 9 bases remained unmatched. Per the germline V gene, CDR1 is LNHDA and CDR2 is SQIVND (reference sequence). The length of the CDR3 is 13 residues. Here the CDR3 DNA reads TGTGCCAGTAGCAGGGACAGCAACAGGGAGCAGTACTTC. This translates into CASSRDSNREQYF.

The rearrangement links TRBV4-1 to TRBJ2-1; 9 bases map to TRBD2. The germline CDR1 and CDR2 sequences are MGHRA and YSYEKL. J gave up 8 bases and V 5 bases, and 16 bases lay outside the gene matches. The CDR3 length is 17 residues. CDR3 DNA: TGCGCCAGCAGCTCGCACCCCCTCGGCGGGAGGGGGTATGAGCAGTTCTTC. Translating gives CASSSHPLGGRGYEQFF.

Written as DNA, the CDR3 is TGTGCCAGCAGGTTAACAGGGGGTACCGGGGAGCTGTTTTTT. This encodes CASRLTGGTGELFF. This chain joins TRBV27 and TRBJ2-2; 8 bases map to TRBD1. From germline, CDR1 is MNHEY and CDR2 SMNVEV (reference sequence). The CDR3 length is 14 residues. V gave up 6 bases and J gave up 5 bases; unmatched junction bases: 5.

The chain is built from TRBV23-1 and TRBJ1-2; TRBD1 matches 10 bases. TRBV23-1 is annotated as an ORF whose role is uncertain. V was pared by 6 bases and J by 2 bases, with 3 bases of the junction left unmatched. This CDR3 spans 14 amino acids. The CDR3 here is CASRGQGTNYGYTF. The CDR3 DNA reads TGCGCCAGCAGGGGACAGGGGACGAACTATGGCTACACCTTC.

The chain combines TRBV19 with TRBJ2-7, with TRBD2 as a possible D gene (6 bases). V lost 4 bases and J 5 bases, leaving 12 bases between the germline ends. CDR1 and CDR2 from the germline V gene are LNHDA and SQIVND (reference sequence). This CDR3 contains 13 residues. The CDR3 spells CASSTSGGNEQYF. CDR3 in DNA: TGTGCCAGTAGTACCAGCGGCGGGAACGAGCAGTACTTC.

V and J are TRBV6-2 or TRBV6-3 and TRBJ2-5, with D perhaps matching TRBD1 (5 bases). V shed 6 bases and J shed 2 bases, with 16 bases lying between them. CDR1 MNHEY and CDR2 SVGEGT come from the germline V gene. This CDR3 spans 15 amino acids. CDR3 in DNA: TGTGCCAGCAGCCCCGGTGGCAGGGCACAAGAGACCCAGTACTTC. This translates into CASSPGGRAQETQYF.

This chain uses TRBV19 with TRBJ1-1; D remains unclear. Trimming removed 0 bases at V and 6 bases at J, with 8 bases between. CDR1 and CDR2 (germline): LNHDA, SQIVND (reference sequence). The CDR3 totals 13 residues. The CDR3: CASSIDLAAEAFF. CDR3 in DNA: TGTGCCAGTAGTATAGATCTGGCGGCTGAAGCTTTCTTT.

CDR3 DNA sequence: TGTGCCATCAGTAAGGTTTACTCTGGAAACACCATATATTTT. The encoded protein is CAISKVYSGNTIYF. The chain employs TRBV10-3 and TRBJ1-3, with D unclear. From germline, CDR1 is ENHRY and CDR2 SYGVKD. Trimming removed 5 bases from V and 0 bases from J, with 8 bases in between. The CDR3 length is 14 residues.

CDR3 loop: CASSRGLAGTNEQFF. CDR3 DNA sequence: TGTGCCAGCAGTCGAGGACTAGCGGGGACTAATGAGCAGTTCTTC. The chain joins TRBV6-2 or TRBV6-3 to TRBJ2-1; 12 positions agree with TRBD2. This CDR3 region has 15 residues. The junction had 6 bases not matched to a gene; V was cut back by 5 bases and J by 7 bases. CDR1 and CDR2 (germline): MNHEY, SVGEGT.

The chain joins TRBV28 to TRBJ1-1; tentative D call: TRBD1 (5 bases). Between the trimmed V and J ends, which lost 7 bases and 3 bases, there was a span of 18 bases. CDR3 length: 15 residues. Germline values: CDR1 MDHEN, CDR2 SYDVKM. The chain's CDR3 is CASIQSGPQDTEAFF. DNA of the CDR3: TGTGCCAGCATCCAATCGGGACCTCAAGACACTGAAGCTTTCTTT.

The sample holds one count of this clone. The J gene is TRBJ2-1, the V gene TRBV18; D is unclear. The germline V gene encodes CDR1 KGHSH and CDR2 LQKENI. CDR3 length: 15 amino acids. V lost 3 bases to trimming and J lost 5 bases, with 14 bases between them. The CDR3 protein is CASSPVDNWDNEQFF. The CDR3 DNA reads as TGTGCCAGCTCACCGGTCGACAATTGGGACAATGAGCAGTTCTTC. Full variable domain (missing parts from reference TRBV18 and TRBJ2-1): NAGVMQNPRHLVRRRGQEARLRCSPMKGHSHVYWYRQLPEEGLKFMVYLQKENIIDESGMPKERFSAEFPKEGPSILRIQQVVRGDSAAYFCASSPVDNWDNEQFFGPGTRLTVL.

The chain combines TRBV7-9 with TRBJ2-5; D remains unclear. Trimming left V 5 bases short and J 1 base short, with 20 bases between. There are 17 residues in the CDR3. Germline CDR1 reads SEHNR; CDR2 reads FQNEAQ (reference sequence). The CDR3 loop is CASSPFGLGNTQETQYF. As DNA, the CDR3 is TGTGCCAGCAGCCCGTTTGGTTTGGGTAATACCCAAGAGACCCAGTACTTC.

A word on this clone: Other nucleotide sequences in the sample specify the same CDR3. The rearrangement joins TRBV19 to TRBJ2-7, with D perhaps TRBD1 or TRBD2 (5 bases each). This CDR3 has 13 amino acids. Per germline, CDR1 LNHDA and CDR2 SQIVND (reference sequence). With 3 bases removed from V and 6 bases from J, the gap between germline ends came to 12 bases. The chain's CDR3 is CASSIEGLAEQYF. CDR3 nucleotides: TGTGCCAGTAGTATTGAGGGGCTTGCCGAGCAGTACTTC.

The V call is TRBV10-3, the J call TRBJ2-5; D not resolved. The CDR3 is 14 residues long. V lost 2 bases to trimming and J lost 2 bases, with 9 bases between them. From germline, CDR1 is ENHRY and CDR2 SYGVKD. The CDR3 DNA is TGTGCCATCAGTGAGGCCGGTTTTCAAGAGACCCAGTACTTC. It yields the protein CAISEAGFQETQYF.

J is TRBJ2-7 and V is TRBV28, with a tentative D call TRBD1 (6 bases). Germline CDR1 reads MDHEN; CDR2 reads SYDVKM. V was pared by 0 bases and J by 0 bases, with 9 bases between. This CDR3 is built from 15 residues. The CDR3, as DNA: TGTGCCAGCAGTTTATGGCAGGGGTACTCCTACGAGCAGTACTTC. Its protein is CASSLWQGYSYEQYF. Looking up the rest from reference TRBV28 and TRBJ2-7 gives the full variable domain: DVKVTQSSRYLVKRTGEKVFLECVQDMDHENMFWYRQDPGLGLRLIYFSYDVKMKEKGDIPEGYSVSREKKERFSLILESASTNQTSMYLCASSLWQGYSYEQYFGPGTRLTVT.